Many counts were recorded for the clone carrying this T cell receptor beta chain. Its antigen is not known. The CDR3 is made up of 14 amino acids. The V and J ends lost 1 base and 3 bases respectively, with 10 bases between them. CDR1 is LGHDT, CDR2 YNNKEL, per germline (reference sequence). Molecular barcoded adaptors covering alpha/delta and beta/gamma chains were used on 400 ng RNA. TCRdb reprocessed the reads with MiXCR, giving one entry per CDR3 protein. Of around 140,000 distinct CDR3 sequences detected, around 14% appear once; the ten largest clones hold about 8.6%. The data belong to a study of read filtering for tumor transcriptome and immune sequencing. Study context: By R-ISS, stages I, II and III held approximately 8, 16 and 7 patients. General study points: IR-seq and RNA-seq agreed better without single-read clonotypes.

The receptor was derived from a donor over 35 with multiple myeloma. The sequenced material came from a population of CD138-negative cells sorted from bone marrow. The chain is built from TRBV3-1 and TRBJ2-7; no clear D gene. CDR3 loop: CASSQGSQIYEQYF. The CDR3 nucleotides read TGTGCCAGCAGCCAAGGAAGTCAGATCTACGAGCAGTACTTC.